A single sample is the source of the 20 T cell receptor beta chains below, sequenced in a study of blood T cell repertoires in COVID-19. TCRdb's copy holds only in-frame clones and misses some; the assay was immunoSEQ multiplex PCR. The profile shows some 120,000 clones, about 87% of them singletons. Sequencing input: peripheral blood. The receptors were gathered from a woman aged 60-70 years with acute or convalescent COVID-19.

The genes are TRBV18 and TRBJ1-2; D may be TRBD1 (6 bases). CDR1 and CDR2 from the germline V gene are KGHSH and LQKENI. CDR3 size: 14 residues. The V end lost 1 base, the J end lost 5 bases, and 11 bases lay between the germline ends. In DNA, the CDR3 is TGTGCCAGCTCACCACAAAAGGGGGAGTATGGCTACACCTTC. Translation: CASSPQKGEYGYTF.

DNA for the CDR3: TGTGCCAGTAAGGAGACGGCAGACGGCTACACCTTC. Translation: CASKETADGYTF. The chain carries TRBV19 and TRBJ1-2; the D is unclear. The CDR3 has 12 residues. Trimming left V 7 bases short and J 8 bases short, with 14 bases between. The germline CDR1 and CDR2 sequences are LNHDA and SQIVND (reference sequence).

The chain is built from TRBV7-2 and TRBJ1-4, with D maybe TRBD1 (5 bases). The CDR3 covers 15 residues. Germline V gene sequence: CDR1 SGHTA, CDR2 FQGNSA. The ends were cut back, 2 bases at V and 7 bases at J, with 14 bases in the middle. The CDR3 loop reads CASSLSGGTGEKLFF. The DNA of the CDR3 is TGTGCCAGCAGCTTAAGCGGAGGGACGGGTGAAAAACTGTTTTTT.

This chain connects TRBV4-1 to TRBJ1-2; 7 bases are shared with TRBD1. Looked up from germline, CDR1 is MGHRA and CDR2 is YSYEKL. The CDR3 has 16 residues. The V and J ends lost 4 bases and 4 bases, in that order; junction bases with no gene match: 12. The CDR3 sequence: CASSPLTGRLAYGYTF. CDR3 nucleotides: TGCGCCAGCAGCCCCTTGACAGGGAGGTTGGCCTATGGCTACACCTTC.

The rearrangement joins TRBV3-1 (or the pseudogene TRBV3-2) to TRBJ2-6, with a tentative D call TRBD1 (5 bases). V lost 2 bases and J lost 4, with 15 bases in between. CDR1 and CDR2 from the germline V gene are LGHDT and YNNKEL (reference sequence). The CDR3 consists of 17 residues. For the CDR3, the DNA is TGTGCCAGCAGCCAACAGACTTCGCCAGGGGGGGCCAACGTCCTGACTTTC. Translation gives CASSQQTSPGGANVLTF.

In this sample, this clone turned up a few times. This chain joins TRBV13 and TRBJ1-3; a possible D gene is TRBD1 (5 bases). Per germline, CDR1 PRHDT and CDR2 FYEKMQ (reference sequence). The ends were cut back, 5 bases at V and 3 bases at J, with 11 bases in the middle. This CDR3 contains 14 residues. The CDR3 sequence: CASSARVDGNTIYF. CDR3 DNA: TGTGCCAGCAGCGCCAGGGTGGATGGAAACACCATATATTTT. Full variable domain (outside the CDR3, taken from reference TRBV13 and TRBJ1-3): AAGVIQSPRHLIKEKRETATLKCYPIPRHDTVYWYQQGPGQDPQFLISFYEKMQSDKGSIPDRFSAQQFSDYHSELNMSSLELGDSALYFCASSARVDGNTIYFGEGSWLTVV.

The rearrangement uses TRBV2 and TRBJ2-2; a weak D match, TRBD2 (6 bases). This CDR3 has 15 amino acids. Per germline, CDR1 SNHLY and CDR2 FYNNEI. Trimming removed 1 base at V and 8 bases at J, with 14 bases between. The CDR3 DNA sequence: TGTGCCAGCAGTGAAGTCGCGGGACTCCATGGGGAGCTGTTTTTT. Translated: CASSEVAGLHGELFF.

The V call is TRBV6-5, the J call TRBJ1-1, with 7 bases lining up with TRBD1. There are 15 residues in the CDR3. V dropped 2 bases and J dropped 8; count of bases not matched to a gene: 11. Germline values: CDR1 MNHEY, CDR2 SVGAGI. The CDR3 sequence is CASSYPSQGRTEAFF. As DNA, the CDR3 is TGTGCCAGCAGTTACCCCTCACAGGGGCGGACAGAAGCTTTCTTT.

This chain links TRBV19 with TRBJ1-1, with D possibly matching TRBD1 (5 bases). The V and J ends lost 2 bases and 6 bases respectively, with 13 bases between them. From germline, CDR1 is LNHDA and CDR2 SQIVND (reference sequence). The CDR3 sequence is 14 residues long. CDR3 DNA sequence: TGTGCCAGTAGTATAACCGCAGGGATCGCTGAAGCTTTCTTT. Its translation is CASSITAGIAEAFF.

This clone was counted a few times. The same CDR3 also results from other DNA sequences found in this sample. The V and J genes are TRBV5-1 and TRBJ2-1; possible D gene TRBD2, 6 bases. The CDR3 spans 16 residues. Per the germline V gene, CDR1 is SGHRS and CDR2 is YFSETQ. The V end was cut by 0 bases, the J end by 5 bases, with 15 bases between. The CDR3 here is CASSLGASGLNNEQFF. Written as DNA, the CDR3 is TGCGCCAGCAGCTTGGGGGCCAGCGGACTAAACAATGAGCAGTTCTTC.

The sample holds one count of this clone. CDR3 DNA sequence: TGTGCCTGGAGGACAGGGCTAAACTATGGCTACACCTTC. Its translation: CAWRTGLNYGYTF. The rearrangement joins TRBV30 to TRBJ1-2, with TRBD1 matching over 7 bases. The junction had 3 bases not matched to a gene; V was cut back by 3 bases and J by 2 bases. Germline V lookup: CDR1 GTSNPN, CDR2 SVGIG (reference sequence). The CDR3 runs to 13 residues.

V and J are TRBV7-9 and TRBJ2-7, with D hard to call. CDR3 length: 12 residues. Germline CDR1 reads SEHNR; CDR2 reads FQNEAQ (reference sequence). Trimming took off 6 bases at V and 3 bases at J, with 9 bases between the two ends. The DNA for the CDR3 is TGTGCCAGCAGTTATGAGCACTACGAGCAGTACGTC. It yields the protein CASSYEHYEQYV.

In nucleotides, the CDR3 is TGTGCCAGAAGCCCCGGGACAGAGAAAGGCTACACCTTC. This sequence encodes CARSPGTEKGYTF. The chain has TRBV7-5 and TRBJ1-2; TRBD1, as called in the table, went unchecked against the DNA. TRBV7-5 is listed as a pseudogene. This CDR3 region has 13 residues.

The CDR3 nucleotides read TGTGCCAGTAAGGACAGGGAAGAGACCCAGTACTTC. Encoded protein: CASKDREETQYF. The genes are TRBV19 and TRBJ2-5, with 8 bases matching TRBD1. The trim removed 7 bases at V and 3 bases at J, leaving 1 base unmatched. This CDR3 comprises 12 residues. Germline CDR1 reads LNHDA; CDR2 reads SQIVND (reference sequence).

This clone was counted only a few times. CDR3 in amino acids: CASSSLVARYNEQFF. Here the CDR3 DNA reads TGTGCCAGCAGTTCGCTAGTAGCGCGCTACAATGAGCAGTTCTTC. The chain couples TRBV28 to TRBJ2-1, with a weak D call TRBD2 (5 bases). Germline V gene sequence: CDR1 MDHEN, CDR2 SYDVKM. The CDR3 extends over 15 amino acids. The V gene lost 4 bases and the J gene lost 3 bases, with 13 bases spanning the gap. The entire variable domain, with the rest obtained from reference TRBV28 and TRBJ2-1, is as follows: DVKVTQSSRYLVKRTGEKVFLECVQDMDHENMFWYRQDPGLGLRLIYFSYDVKMKEKGDIPEGYSVSREKKERFSLILESASTNQTSMYLCASSSLVARYNEQFFGPGTRLTVL.

This chain links TRBV6-6 with TRBJ2-5; TRBD2 matches at 8 bases. CDR3 length equals 14 residues. With 0 bases clipped from V and 4 bases from J, the junction kept 1 base outside the gene matches. Germline V CDR1 and CDR2: MNHNY, SVGAGI (reference sequence). CDR3 DNA: TGTGCCAGCAGTTACTCAGCGGGAGCAGAGACCCAGTACTTC. Residues: CASSYSAGAETQYF.

The gene calls are TRBV7-9 and TRBJ1-1, with D unresolved. With 3 bases removed from V and 1 base from J, the gap between germline ends came to 6 bases. The CDR3 totals 13 residues. Germline V gives CDR1 SEHNR, CDR2 FQNEAQ (reference sequence). The CDR3 DNA follows: TGTGCCAGCAGCTTTTTCGGGAACACTGAAGCTTTCTTT. Amino acids: CASSFFGNTEAFF.

The J gene is TRBJ1-4, the V gene TRBV5-5, with D uncertain. V was trimmed by 0 bases and J by 5 bases, leaving 11 bases between them. The germline V gene encodes CDR1 SGHKS and CDR2 YYEKEE (reference sequence). The CDR3 is made up of 15 amino acids. The CDR3 loop is CASSLGAAFNEKLFF. In DNA form, the CDR3 reads TGTGCCAGCAGCTTGGGGGCAGCATTCAATGAAAAACTGTTTTTT.

The chain has TRBV7-9 and TRBJ2-1, with 7 nucleotides matching TRBD1. Germline CDR1 SEHNR, CDR2 FQNEAQ (reference sequence). The CDR3 covers 14 residues. V gave up 4 bases and J gave up 7 bases; unmatched junction bases: 7. CDR3 coding DNA: TGTGCCAGCAGCTGGGGACAGAGTCTTAATGAGCAGTTCTTC. This translates into CASSWGQSLNEQFF.

This chain joins TRBV28 and TRBJ2-1; TRBD2 matches 7 bases. The CDR3 extends over 16 amino acids. CDR1 and CDR2 (germline): MDHEN, SYDVKM. The V segment lost 4 bases and the J segment 7 bases; nucleotides outside the gene matches: 13. This chain's CDR3 is CASSSPRGGSRNEQFF. The CDR3 nucleotides read TGTGCCAGCAGTTCCCCCCGAGGCGGGAGTAGGAATGAGCAGTTCTTC.